This T cell receptor beta chain emerged from a study of cytomegalovirus exposure and HLA in healthy donors. Findings of the study overall: Versus the approximately 670-donor mean, an Asian-associated ancestry cluster reportedly showed fewer N-insertions in a later analysis. Follow-up analysis seemed to connect common viral pathogens with several of the most significant clusters identified.

Regarding this clone: Its antigen is as yet unknown.

PCR was performed using 60 Vbeta and 13 Jbeta primers. TCRdb's table, derived via immunoSEQ multiplex PCR, lists solely in-frame clones and lacks some. The sample shows about 130,000 clones, around four fifths of them seen only once. V was pared by 3 bases and J by 1 base, with 4 bases of the junction left unmatched. Germline values: CDR1 SGHDT, CDR2 YYEEEE. The CDR3 extends over 14 amino acids. This receptor was taken from a man younger than 45 in good health and CMV-seronegative. Sequenced input: PBMCs. The V and J genes are TRBV5-6 and TRBJ2-7; the match to TRBD2 covers 7 bases. The CDR3 protein is CASSWGGPSYEQYF. The CDR3 bases are TGTGCCAGCAGCTGGGGGGGTCCATCCTACGAGCAGTACTTC.